The 5 T cell receptor beta chains below come from one sample, sequenced in a study of blood T cell repertoires in COVID-19. Sequencing used immunoSEQ multiplex PCR; TCRdb keeps in-frame clones, though not all of them. This table holds some 24,000 clones, about 89% found once. The specimen sequenced was peripheral blood. These receptors were taken from a man aged 65 to 79 with acute or convalescent COVID-19.

The chain uses TRBV2 and TRBJ1-2; 7 bases are a match to TRBD1. Germline V gene sequence: CDR1 SNHLY, CDR2 FYNNEI. The CDR3 contains 14 residues. Trimming removed 1 base from V and 1 base from J; junction bases left unmatched: 0. CDR3 sequence reads: CASSEGDSNYGYTF. The CDR3 DNA is TGTGCCAGCAGTGAAGGGGACAGTAACTATGGCTACACCTTC.

The CDR3 protein is CASSRRDREETQYF. CDR3 nucleotide sequence: TGTGCCAGCAGCCGCCGGGACAGGGAAGAGACCCAGTACTTC. The V and J genes are TRBV5-4 and TRBJ2-5; TRBD1 aligns across 9 bases. The CDR3 consists of 14 residues. The germline CDR1 and CDR2 sequences are SGHNT and YYREEE (reference sequence). Trimming removed 4 bases from V and 3 bases from J; junction bases left unmatched: 4.

The chain couples TRBV15 to TRBJ2-1; 9 positions match TRBD2. CDR3 length equals 16 residues. Losses at the gene ends were 0 bases for V and 6 bases for J; bases not matched to a gene: 6. The V gene's germline CDR1 is LNHNV and CDR2 YYDKDF (reference sequence). CDR3 amino acids: CATSRDLGLAANEQFF. In DNA, the CDR3 is TGTGCCACCAGCAGAGATTTGGGACTAGCCGCCAATGAGCAGTTCTTC.

The chain employs TRBV7-9 and TRBJ2-7, with 7 positions matching TRBD1. Germline V CDR1 and CDR2: SEHNR, FQNEAQ (reference sequence). V shed 1 base and J 3 bases; nucleotides not matched to a gene: 6. There are 15 residues in the CDR3. Here the CDR3 DNA reads TGTGCCAGCAGCTTAGGCCTAGGGGGCGGCTACGAGCAGTACTTC. This gives the protein CASSLGLGGGYEQYF.

The chain recombines TRBV7-8 with TRBJ2-2; TRBD1 matches at 8 bases. V shed 3 bases and J 4 bases; nucleotides not matched to a gene: 7. This CDR3 has 16 residues. Looked up from germline, CDR1 is SGHVS and CDR2 is FQNEAQ. The CDR3 reads CASSLMAGGGTGELFF. In DNA, the CDR3 is TGTGCCAGCAGCTTGATGGCAGGGGGCGGCACCGGGGAGCTGTTTTTT.